This T cell receptor (beta chain) was found in a study of CD8+CD57+ T cells in acquired aplastic anemia. Overall study context: Sorted CD4+ and CD8+ cells gave an average of about 3.4 ug of DNA.

V was pared by 1 base and J by 2 bases, with 12 bases between. The CDR3 is 15 amino acids. Germline V gives CDR1 SGDLS, CDR2 YYNGEE. Patients selected for sequencing had displayed CD8+CD57+ cell expansion by flow cytometry. Each patient gave a blood sample that was collected before any therapy had been received. CDR3 and TCR beta VDJ profiling relied on genomic DNA as the template. TCRdb itself ran the reads through MiXCR, one entry per CDR3 protein. This table has 160,000 or so distinct CDR3 sequences, over 55% appearing once. The sequencing sample was made of sorted CD4+, CD8+, or CD8+CD57+ T cells (not recorded which) from PBMCs. This chain links TRBV9 with TRBJ2-5; tentative D call: TRBD2 (6 bases). This clonotype originated in a human donor with aplastic anemia. CDR3 protein: CASSVYGGEQETQYF. CDR3 sequence (DNA): TGTGCCAGCAGCGTATACGGGGGTGAACAAGAGACCCAGTACTTC.